Only a few counts were recorded for the clone carrying this TCR beta chain. In the original analysis: Reference gene primer amplification in the assay estimated nucleated cell counts. Sequencing was performed with immunoSEQ multiplex PCR; in TCRdb, only in-frame clones are kept and a portion is missing. V, J and clone size reflect that table, while D and trimming were determined from the DNA. The data contain about 180,000 clones, under 85% of them seen just once; the ten biggest clones take up 6% to 8%. The Seattle patients, enrolled during active infection, were followed longitudinally. CDR3 length: 17 amino acids. Germline V CDR1 and CDR2: SGHTA, FQGNSA. The trim removed 3 bases at V and 0 bases at J, leaving 6 bases unmatched. The data were taken from a study of blood T cell repertoires in COVID-19. Study overall: The samples span acute and convalescent COVID-19 from the United States, Italy and Spain. PBMCs, B-cell-depleted T cells, or T cells provided the cDNA or gDNA that made up the material.

V gene TRBV7-2 combines with J gene TRBJ1-3; 9 nucleotides agree with TRBD1. This clonotype was obtained from a woman in her 70s with COVID-19, enrolled during active disease. The sequencing sample was made of peripheral blood. For the CDR3, the DNA is TGTGCCAGCAGCTTTTCGGGACAGGGCTTCTCTGGAAACACCATATATTTT. Its protein is CASSFSGQGFSGNTIYF.